This T cell receptor (beta chain) was sequenced in a study of T cell repertoires in cytomegalovirus infection. Study details: In public TCR beta signatures, there were indications of both CMV infection and matching HLA type. Findings of the study overall: The response measured ex vivo was dominated by TCR beta clonotypes (HLA-C-restricted and CMV-specific). Summed frequency of public TCR beta families distinguished CMV carriers with the relevant HLA.

As concerns this clonotype: Its antigen is still unknown.

J was trimmed by 8 bases and V by 1 base; bases with no gene match: 11. Germline V lookup: CDR1 SGHVS, CDR2 FNYEAQ. The CDR3 runs to 19 residues. TCRdb processed the reads anew with MiXCR; each CDR3 protein has one entry. This sample carries nearly 650,000 distinct CDR3 sequences, 24% of them seen once, and the ten largest clones take 8%. The specimen sequenced was CD8+ T cells from PBMCs. This TCR derives from a human donor in good health (CMV status not recorded). Some clones in this sample may be carry-over from other donors' samples. The chain is built from TRBV7-6 and TRBJ2-1; 16 bases align to TRBD2. The CDR3 region has the DNA TGTGCCAGCAGCTTAGAGTGGGGACTAGCGGGGGGGCTTAGGGATGAGCAGTTCTTC. It is translated as CASSLEWGLAGGLRDEQFF. Together with reference TRBV7-6 and TRBJ2-1, the CDR3 gives the full variable domain: GAGVSQSPRYKVTKRGQDVALRCDPISGHVSLYWYRQALGQGPEFLTYFNYEAQQDKSGLPNDRFSAERPEGSISTLTIQRTEQRDSAMYRCASSLEWGLAGGLRDEQFFGPGTRLTVL.